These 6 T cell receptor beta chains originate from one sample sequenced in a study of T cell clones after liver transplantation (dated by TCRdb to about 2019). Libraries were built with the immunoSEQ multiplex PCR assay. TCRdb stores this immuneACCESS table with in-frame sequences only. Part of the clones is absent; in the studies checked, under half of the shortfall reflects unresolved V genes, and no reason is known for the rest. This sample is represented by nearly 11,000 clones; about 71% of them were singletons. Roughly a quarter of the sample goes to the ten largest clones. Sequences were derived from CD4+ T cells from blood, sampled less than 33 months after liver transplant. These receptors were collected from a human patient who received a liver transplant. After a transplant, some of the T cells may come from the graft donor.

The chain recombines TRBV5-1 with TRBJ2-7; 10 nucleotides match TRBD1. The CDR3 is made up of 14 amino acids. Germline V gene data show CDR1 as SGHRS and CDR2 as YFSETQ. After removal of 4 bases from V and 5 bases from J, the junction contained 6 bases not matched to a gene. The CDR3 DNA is TGCGCCAGCAGCCTGGCGACAGGGGGCGACGAGCAGTACTTC. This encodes CASSLATGGDEQYF.

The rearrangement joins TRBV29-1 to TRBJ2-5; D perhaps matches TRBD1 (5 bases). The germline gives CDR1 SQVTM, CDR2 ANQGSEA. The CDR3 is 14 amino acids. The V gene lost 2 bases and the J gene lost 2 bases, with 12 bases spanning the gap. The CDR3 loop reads CSVESTGAQETQYF. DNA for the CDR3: TGCAGCGTTGAAAGTACAGGAGCGCAAGAGACCCAGTACTTC.

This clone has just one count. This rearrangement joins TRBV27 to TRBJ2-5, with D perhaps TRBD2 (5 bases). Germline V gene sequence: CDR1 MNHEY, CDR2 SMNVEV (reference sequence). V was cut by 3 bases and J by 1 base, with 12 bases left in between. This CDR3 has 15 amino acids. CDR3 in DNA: TGTGCCAGCAGTTTCGGCGGGCCAAGCCAAGAGACCCAGTACTTC. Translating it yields CASSFGGPSQETQYF.

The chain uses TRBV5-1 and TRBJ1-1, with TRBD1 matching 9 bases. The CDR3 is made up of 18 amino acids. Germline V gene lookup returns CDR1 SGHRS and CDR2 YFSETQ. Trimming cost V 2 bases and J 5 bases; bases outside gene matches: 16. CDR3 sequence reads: CASSLRFGTGKGFTEAFF. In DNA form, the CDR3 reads TGCGCCAGCAGCTTAAGGTTTGGGACAGGGAAGGGATTTACTGAAGCTTTCTTT.

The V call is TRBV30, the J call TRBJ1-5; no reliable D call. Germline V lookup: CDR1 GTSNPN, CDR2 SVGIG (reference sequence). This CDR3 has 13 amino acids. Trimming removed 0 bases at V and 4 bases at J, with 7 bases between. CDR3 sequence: CAWSVGGNQPQHF. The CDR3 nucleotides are TGTGCCTGGAGTGTAGGAGGGAATCAGCCCCAGCATTTT.

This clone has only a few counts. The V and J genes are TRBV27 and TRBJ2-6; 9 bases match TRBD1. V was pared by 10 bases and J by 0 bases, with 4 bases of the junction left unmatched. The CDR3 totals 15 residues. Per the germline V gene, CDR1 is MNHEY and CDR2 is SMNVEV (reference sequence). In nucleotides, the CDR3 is TGTGCCACCCGGACAGGGGTCTCTGGGGCCAACGTCCTGACTTTC. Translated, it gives CATRTGVSGANVLTF.